The clone carrying this T cell receptor beta chain was observed once. Antigen unknown. The data were taken from a study of Ad26.COV2.S vaccination and SARS-CoV-2 variants. General study results and limits: TCR breadth and depth analyses may have underestimated total T cell responses.

Clones were read by immunoSEQ multiplex PCR, and TCRdb kept only the in-frame ones, dropping some. In the table there are roughly 100,000 clones, around three quarters of which are singletons. This CDR3 is 15 amino acids long. The trim removed 6 bases at V and 4 bases at J, leaving 11 bases unmatched. CDR1 and CDR2 from the germline V gene are MNHEY and SVGAGI. The rearrangement links TRBV6-5 to TRBJ1-2, with 7 bases that match TRBD1. Material: peripheral blood, obtained after recovery from COVID-19. This receptor was taken from a human donor who had recovered from COVID-19. This chain's CDR3 is CASSRSQGMGYGYTF. CDR3 nucleotide sequence: TGTGCCAGCAGCCGGTCACAGGGGATGGGCTATGGCTACACCTTC.